The rows below give T cell receptor beta chains drawn from one sample of a study of blood T cells in healthy people across ages. From the 5' RACE reads, TCRdb called clonotypes with MiXCR, one entry per CDR3 protein. The data show approximately 800,000 distinct CDR3 sequences, roughly 60% seen once. The sample consisted of blood. These receptors were collected from a man aged 25-40 years in good health. Both conserved end residues are part of each CDR3. A D gene is named only where the DNA matches it firmly. The listing skips clone size in some rows; elsewhere it reads once, few, many or a size class.

V gene,D gene,J gene,clone size,CDR3 protein,CDR3 DNA
TRBV6-5,.,TRBJ2-1,.,CASRDIRGRSYNEQFF,TGTGCCAGCAGGGATATTAGGGGACGCTCCTACAATGAGCAGTTCTTC
TRBV29-1,.,TRBJ2-1,few,CSVVIYNEQFF,TGCAGCGTTGTGATCTACAATGAGCAGTTCTTC
TRBV20-1,.,TRBJ2-1,.,CSALDQEPSSYNEQFF,TGCAGTGCCTTGGATCAGGAACCAAGCTCCTACAATGAGCAGTTCTTC
TRBV5-1,.,TRBJ2-1,.,CASSEVGSYNEQFF,TGCGCCAGCAGCGAGGTAGGGTCCTACAATGAGCAGTTCTTC
TRBV29-1,TRBD1,TRBJ2-7,.,CSVRDRGYEQYF,TGCAGCGTGCGGGACAGGGGCTACGAGCAGTACTTC
TRBV4-3,TRBD1,TRBJ1-2,.,CASSQRGQIYGYTF,TGCGCCAGCAGCCAAAGGGGACAGATCTATGGCTACACCTTC
TRBV7-3,TRBD2,TRBJ2-7,few,CASSGPRRLAGGLAGVEQYF,TGTGCCAGCAGCGGACCGAGGAGGCTAGCGGGGGGGCTTGCTGGGGTCGAGCAGTACTTC
TRBV4-1,TRBD1,TRBJ1-1,.,CASSQTGGYTEAFF,TGCGCCAGCAGCCAAACAGGGGGCTACACTGAAGCTTTCTTT
TRBV20-1,TRBD2,TRBJ2-5,once,CSAPGGVRKAQYF,TGCAGTGCTCCTGGGGGGGTCCGGAAGGCCCAGTACTTC
TRBV7-2,TRBD1,TRBJ1-5,.,CASRQGAANQPQHF,TGTGCCAGTAGACAGGGGGCTGCAAATCAGCCCCAGCATTTT
TRBV5-1,TRBD2,TRBJ2-3,.,CASSFRPSGEWTDTQYF,TGCGCCAGCAGCTTCCGACCTAGCGGGGAATGGACAGATACGCAGTATTTT
TRBV20-1,.,TRBJ2-1,.,CSVIDPSFNEQFF,TGCAGTGTCATAGACCCCTCGTTCAATGAGCAGTTCTTC
TRBV6-2/TRBV6-3,TRBD1,TRBJ1-2,.,CASSRVRTGGYGYTF,TGTGCCAGCAGTCGAGTCCGGACAGGGGGCTATGGCTACACCTTC
TRBV4-2,TRBD2,TRBJ2-1,.,CASSKGLAGGVEQFF,TGTGCCAGCAGCAAGGGACTAGCGGGCGGCGTTGAGCAGTTCTTC
TRBV29-1,.,TRBJ2-3,few,CSVEDRGRGTDTQYF,TGCAGCGTTGAAGATCGAGGGCGGGGCACAGATACGCAGTATTTT
TRBV5-1,.,TRBJ2-7,.,CASSLGGQANEQYF,TGCGCCAGCAGCTTGGGAGGGCAGGCCAACGAGCAGTACTTC
TRBV4-1,TRBD2,TRBJ2-5,.,CASSQDGAGEETQYF,TGCGCCAGCAGCCAAGATGGGGCGGGGGAAGAGACCCAGTACTTC
TRBV29-1,TRBD2,TRBJ2-3,.,CSVGLAGPSTDTQYF,TGCAGCGTTGGGCTAGCGGGGCCTAGCACAGATACGCAGTATTTT
TRBV28,.,TRBJ1-2,.,CASSGNRDGYTF,TGTGCCAGCAGTGGGAACAGGGATGGCTACACCTTC
TRBV11-2,.,TRBJ2-5,.,CASSAGLRETQYF,TGTGCCAGCAGCGCGGGACTCAGGGAGACCCAGTACTTC
TRBV20-1,TRBD1,TRBJ2-5,.,CSAGGDRGGETQYF,TGCAGTGCTGGCGGGGACAGGGGTGGGGAGACCCAGTACTTC
TRBV7-2,.,TRBJ2-1,.,CASSNAWGAYNEQFF,TGTGCCAGCAGCAACGCGTGGGGCGCCTACAATGAGCAGTTCTTC
TRBV20-1,TRBD1,TRBJ1-2,.,CSATDRADYGYTF,TGCAGTGCGACCGACAGGGCCGACTATGGCTACACCTTC
TRBV13,TRBD2,TRBJ2-1,.,CASLGGGAYNEQFF,TGTGCCAGCTTGGGCGGGGGGGCCTACAATGAGCAGTTCTTC
TRBV20-1,.,TRBJ2-4,.,CSARIKRGADAPAKNIQYF,TGCAGTGCTAGAATTAAAAGGGGGGCGGACGCGCCAGCCAAAAACATTCAGTACTTC
TRBV13,TRBD2,TRBJ2-1,once,CASSRGLAGHNEQFF,TGTGCCAGCAGCCGCGGCCTAGCGGGGCACAATGAGCAGTTCTTC
TRBV5-1,TRBD2,TRBJ2-3,.,CASSLFSQLAGVDTQYF,TGCGCCAGCAGCTTGTTTTCCCAACTAGCGGGGGTAGATACGCAGTATTTT
TRBV6-6,.,TRBJ1-2,.,CASSYGGESYGYTF,TGTGCCAGCAGTTACGGGGGTGAGAGCTATGGCTACACCTTC
TRBV9,.,TRBJ2-3,.,CASSVRGFRTDTQYF,TGTGCCAGCAGCGTACGTGGCTTCCGCACAGATACGCAGTATTTT
TRBV6-1,TRBD1,TRBJ2-5,.,CTSIPTGVETQYF,TGTACCAGCATCCCGACAGGGGTAGAGACCCAGTACTTC
TRBV29-1,TRBD1,TRBJ2-5,once,CSVEDQGVWETQYF,TGCAGCGTTGAAGATCAGGGGGTATGGGAGACCCAGTACTTC
TRBV27,TRBD2,TRBJ2-1,.,CASKKLAGGYNEQFF,TGTGCCAGCAAAAAACTAGCGGGAGGGTACAATGAGCAGTTCTTC